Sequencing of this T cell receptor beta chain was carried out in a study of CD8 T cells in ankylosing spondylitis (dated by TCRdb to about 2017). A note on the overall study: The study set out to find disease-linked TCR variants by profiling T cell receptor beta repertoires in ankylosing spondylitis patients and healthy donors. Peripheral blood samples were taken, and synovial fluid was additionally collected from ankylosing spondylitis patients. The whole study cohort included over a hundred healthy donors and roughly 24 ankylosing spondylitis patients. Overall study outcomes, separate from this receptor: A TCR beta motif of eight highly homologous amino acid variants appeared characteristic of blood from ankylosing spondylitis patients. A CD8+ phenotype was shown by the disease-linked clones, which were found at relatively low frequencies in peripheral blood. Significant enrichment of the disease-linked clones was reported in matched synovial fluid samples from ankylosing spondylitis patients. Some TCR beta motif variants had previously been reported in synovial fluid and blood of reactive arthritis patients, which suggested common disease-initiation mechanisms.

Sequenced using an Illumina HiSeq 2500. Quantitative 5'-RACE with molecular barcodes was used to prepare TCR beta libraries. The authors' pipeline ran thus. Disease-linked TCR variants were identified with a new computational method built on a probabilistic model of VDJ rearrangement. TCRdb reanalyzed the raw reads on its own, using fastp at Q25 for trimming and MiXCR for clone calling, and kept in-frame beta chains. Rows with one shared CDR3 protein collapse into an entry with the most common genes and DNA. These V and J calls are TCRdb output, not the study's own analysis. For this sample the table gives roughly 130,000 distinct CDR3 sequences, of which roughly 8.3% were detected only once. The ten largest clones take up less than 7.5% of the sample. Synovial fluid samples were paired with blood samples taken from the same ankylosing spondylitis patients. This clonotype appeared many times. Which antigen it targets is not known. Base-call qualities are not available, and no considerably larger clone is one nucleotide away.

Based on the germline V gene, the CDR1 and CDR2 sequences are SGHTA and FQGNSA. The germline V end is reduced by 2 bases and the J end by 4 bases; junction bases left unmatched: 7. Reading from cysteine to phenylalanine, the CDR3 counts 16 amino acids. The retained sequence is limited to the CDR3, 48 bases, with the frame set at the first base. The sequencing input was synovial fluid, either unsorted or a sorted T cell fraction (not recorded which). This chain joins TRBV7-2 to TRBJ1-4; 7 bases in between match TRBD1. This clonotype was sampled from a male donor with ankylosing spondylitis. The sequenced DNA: TGTGCCAGCAGCTTACAAACAGGGGCTAATAATGAAAAACTGTTTTTT. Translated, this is CASSLQTGANNEKLFF. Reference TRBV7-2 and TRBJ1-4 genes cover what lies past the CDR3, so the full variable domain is GAGVSQSPSNKVTEKGKDVELRCDPISGHTALYWYRQSLGQGLEFLIYFQGNSAPDKSGLPSDRFSAERTGGSVSTLTIQRTQQEDSAVYLCASSLQTGANNEKLFFGSGTQLSVL.